These 27 T cell receptor beta chains were sequenced from one sample in a study of shared clonotypes between healthy human individuals. The protocol was immunoSEQ multiplex PCR, while the TCRdb copy is restricted to in-frame clones and leaves out a portion. The data hold fewer than 650,000 clones, with about 82% observed a single time. The specimen was PBMCs. Receptor source: a woman aged 40 to 49 in good health. Some clones in this sample may be carry-over from other donors' samples.

This clone occurred once. The gene calls are TRBV2 and TRBJ1-5; D is unclear. V gave up 6 bases and J gave up 5 bases, with 11 bases separating them. The CDR3 totals 13 residues. Per germline, CDR1 SNHLY and CDR2 FYNNEI. The CDR3 spells CASSGFGYQPQHF. In DNA, the CDR3 is TGTGCCAGCAGCGGGTTCGGCTATCAGCCCCAGCATTTT.

The chain is built from TRBV7-1 and TRBJ1-2, with D unclear. TRBV7-1 is classed as an ORF, of uncertain function. Trimming shortened V by 5 bases and J by 4 bases, and 20 bases separated the two germline ends. The CDR3 consists of 16 residues. CDR3 residues: CASSLERHEGTYGYTF. Written as DNA, the CDR3 is TGTGCCAGCAGCCTAGAGCGTCACGAGGGAACCTATGGCTACACCTTC.

The rearrangement joins TRBV19 to TRBJ2-1; no clear D. Trimming took off 3 bases at V and 2 bases at J, with 5 bases between the two ends. The CDR3 loop spans 13 amino acids. Germline V CDR1 and CDR2: LNHDA, SQIVND (reference sequence). The DNA for the CDR3 is TGTGCCAGTAGTATTTCTACCTACAATGAGCAGTTCTTC. This sequence encodes CASSISTYNEQFF. The full variable domain, completed using reference TRBV19 and TRBJ2-1, is DGGITQSPKYLFRKEGQNVTLSCEQNLNHDAMYWYRQDPGQGLRLIYYSQIVNDFQKGDIAEGYSVSREKKESFPLTVTSAQKNPTAFYLCASSISTYNEQFFGPGTRLTVL.

The genes are TRBV7-4 and TRBJ2-3; D gene unclear. CDR1 is SGHVT and CDR2 is SQSDAQ in the germline V gene. This CDR3 region has 12 residues. V lost 5 bases and J 2 bases, leaving 5 bases between the germline ends. The CDR3 spells CASSPYTDTQYF. In DNA form, the CDR3 reads TGTGCCAGCAGCCCTTACACAGATACGCAGTATTTT.

This clone was detected ten times or more. This chain uses TRBV30 with TRBJ2-7; no reliable D call. CDR1 and CDR2 from the germline V gene are GTSNPN and SVGIG (reference sequence). Deletions cut 5 bases from V and 3 bases from J, with 11 bases between. The length of the CDR3 is 12 residues. CDR3 DNA: TGTGCCTGGGGTCGACACCTCTACGAGCAGTACTTC. It translates to CAWGRHLYEQYF.

The J gene is TRBJ2-1, the V gene TRBV28, with 10 bases matching TRBD1. Germline CDR1 reads MDHEN; CDR2 reads SYDVKM. The CDR3 contains 16 residues. V gave up 6 bases and J gave up 3 bases; unmatched junction bases: 8. CDR3 amino acids: CASSGRQGARYNEQFF. In nucleotides, the CDR3 is TGTGCCAGCAGCGGCCGACAGGGGGCGCGCTACAATGAGCAGTTCTTC.

The chain has TRBV7-8 and TRBJ2-7; D perhaps matches TRBD1 (5 bases). Germline V gene sequence: CDR1 SGHVS, CDR2 FQNEAQ. Trimming cost V 5 bases and J 4 bases, with 15 bases left between them. CDR3 length: 14 residues. The CDR3 reads CASSPPDTRYEQYF. CDR3 coding DNA: TGTGCCAGCAGCCCCCCGGACACCCGTTACGAGCAGTACTTC.

The gene calls are TRBV11-3 and TRBJ2-1; a weak D match, TRBD2 (5 bases). V was trimmed by 5 bases and J by 0 bases, leaving 14 bases between them. The CDR3 has 16 amino acids. Per the germline V gene, CDR1 is SGHNT and CDR2 is YENEEA. CDR3 sequence reads: CASSRRTVSSYNEQFF. CDR3 coding DNA: TGTGCCAGCAGCCGCCGGACTGTCAGCTCCTACAATGAGCAGTTCTTC.

This clone was seen repeatedly, ten times or more. The CDR3 sequence is CATRRRTGGRLAGVIGEQYF. CDR3 nucleotide sequence: TGCGCCACCCGACGAAGGACAGGGGGTAGGCTAGCGGGAGTGATTGGCGAGCAGTACTTC. J is TRBJ2-7 and V is TRBV10-1, with D perhaps being TRBD1 or TRBD2 (10 bases each). Per the germline V gene, CDR1 is WNHNN and CDR2 is SYGVQD (reference sequence). The CDR3 loop spans 20 amino acids. V shed 10 bases and J shed 6 bases, with 40 bases lying between them.

Concerning this clone: Without the conserved terminal phenylalanine or tryptophan, this CDR3 likely stems from a read error. The DNA is omitted, as the CDR3 cannot be located on it reliably, and the CDR3 follows TCRdb's listing. This rearrangement joins TRBV7-9 to TRBJ2-7; the table assigns TRBD2, which was not confirmed against the DNA. A total of 12 residues make up the CDR3, ends included. CDR1 SEHNR and CDR2 FQNEAQ come from the germline V gene (reference sequence). CDR3: CASSFIAGGPLL.

This chain uses TRBV7-3 with TRBJ2-1; D is unresolved. Germline CDR1 is SGHTA and CDR2 is FQGTGA. The CDR3 consists of 12 residues. V lost 4 bases to trimming and J lost 6 bases, with 7 bases between them. CDR3 nucleotides: TGTGCCAGCAGCTCGAATGGCAATGAGCAGTTCTTC. Its protein is CASSSNGNEQFF.

The chain combines TRBV20-1 with TRBJ2-1, with D possibly TRBD1 on 5 matching bases. The V and J ends lost 0 bases and 15 bases respectively, with 12 bases between them. The CDR3 extends over 11 amino acids. The germline gives CDR1 DFQATT, CDR2 SNEGSKA (reference sequence). Written as DNA, the CDR3 is TGCAGTGCTAGAGAGGGCTCAAGGGGGTTCTTC. Protein: CSAREGSRGFF.

The V gene is TRBV5-4, the J gene TRBJ2-3; 9 positions agree with TRBD2. Germline V gene sequence: CDR1 SGHNT, CDR2 YYREEE (reference sequence). This CDR3 is built from 16 residues. After removal of 0 bases from V and 5 bases from J, the junction contained 7 bases not matched to a gene. The CDR3 bases are TGTGCCAGCAGCTTGGCGGGGGCGGGAGGGTTAGATACGCAGTATTTT. This translates into CASSLAGAGGLDTQYF.

Concerning this clone itself: A far larger clone is one nucleotide away, so this likely arose from a read error. This sequence joins TRBV19 and TRBJ1-5; D is possibly TRBD1 (6 bases). CDR1 is LNHDA and CDR2 is SQIVND in the germline V gene (reference sequence). The CDR3 runs to 14 residues. The V gene lost 3 bases and the J gene lost 6 bases, with 12 bases spanning the gap. The CDR3 DNA follows: TGTGCCAGTAGTATGGGGGACAACTGTCAGCCCCAGCATTTT. Protein: CASSMGDNCQPQHF. Filled out from reference TRBV19 and TRBJ1-5, the complete variable domain reads DGGITQSPKYLFRKEGQNVTLSCEQNLNHDAMYWYRQDPGQGLRLIYYSQIVNDFQKGDIAEGYSVSREKKESFPLTVTSAQKNPTAFYLCASSMGDNCQPQHFGDGTRLSIL.

This clone was found a few times. This CDR3 is CASPGDRDTGELFF. The CDR3 DNA follows: TGTGCCAGCCCCGGTGACAGGGACACCGGGGAGCTGTTTTTT. J is TRBJ2-2 and V is TRBV6-1, with 7 bases lining up with TRBD1. V shed 8 bases, J shed 3 bases, and the junction held 6 bases outside the gene matches. This CDR3 has 14 amino acids. Germline CDR1 MNHNS, CDR2 SASEGT.

The V gene is TRBV2, the J gene TRBJ2-5; maybe TRBD2 (6 bases). Germline lookup yields CDR1 SNHLY and CDR2 FYNNEI. V was clipped by 4 bases and J by 5 bases, with 8 bases between them. CDR3 length: 12 amino acids. Here the CDR3 reads CASSGGRETQYF. The CDR3 nucleotides are TGTGCCAGCAGTGGAGGGAGGGAGACCCAGTACTTC.

V is TRBV28 and J is TRBJ1-5; 8 nucleotides match TRBD1. Germline CDR1 and CDR2: MDHEN and SYDVKM. This CDR3 has 15 residues. Trimming cost V 5 bases and J 4 bases; bases outside gene matches: 7. The CDR3 region has the DNA TGTGCCAGCAGTACAAATGGACAGGGTAATCAGCCCCAGCATTTT. It codes for CASSTNGQGNQPQHF.

The chain employs TRBV28 and TRBJ1-2; possibly TRBD1 for D (6 bases). There are 12 residues in the CDR3. V dropped 6 bases and J dropped 5 bases, with 10 bases sitting between them. Looked up from germline, CDR1 is MDHEN and CDR2 is SYDVKM. In DNA form, the CDR3 reads TGTGCCAGCAGCCGAGGGGGGTATGGCTACACCTTC. This translates into CASSRGGYGYTF.

The rearrangement uses TRBV15 and TRBJ2-2, with D tentatively TRBD2 (5 bases). The V gene lost 1 base and the J gene lost 1 base, with 13 bases spanning the gap. This CDR3 region has 17 residues. Germline V gene data show CDR1 as LNHNV and CDR2 as YYDKDF (reference sequence). The CDR3 bases are TGTGCCACCAGCAGAGGACTTGAGGGTTGGAACACCGGGGAGCTGTTTTTT. Translated: CATSRGLEGWNTGELFF.

V gene TRBV7-2 combines with J gene TRBJ2-5, with 9 bases identical to TRBD2. The trim removed 1 base at V and 5 bases at J, leaving 14 bases unmatched. The CDR3 has 18 residues. Germline lookup yields CDR1 SGHTA and CDR2 FQGNSA. The CDR3 DNA sequence: TGTGCCAGCAGCTTAGACGCGGGAGGGCCTACGCGGGAGGAGACCCAGTACTTC. It is translated as CASSLDAGGPTREETQYF.

The J gene is TRBJ2-1, the V gene TRBV30; 7 nucleotides match TRBD2. The CDR3 has 16 residues. Germline-derived CDR1 and CDR2 are GTSNPN and SVGIG (reference sequence). With V trimmed by 2 bases and J by 0 bases, 7 bases remained unmatched. The DNA for the CDR3 is TGTGCCTGGAGTCTCGGGACTATCAGCTCCTACAATGAGCAGTTCTTC. Protein sequence: CAWSLGTISSYNEQFF. The full variable domain, completed using reference TRBV30 and TRBJ2-1, is SQTIHQWPATLVQPVGSPLSLECTVEGTSNPNLYWYRQAAGRGLQLLFYSVGIGQISSEVPQNLSASRPQDRQFILSSKKLLLSDSGFYLCAWSLGTISSYNEQFFGPGTRLTVL.

This clone was counted a few times. This chain links TRBV29-1 with TRBJ2-1; 8 positions agree with TRBD2. V was pared by 5 bases and J by 6 bases, with 3 bases of the junction left unmatched. The CDR3 is 12 residues long. Germline V CDR1 and CDR2: SQVTM, ANQGSEA. The DNA for the CDR3 is TGCAGCGTTTTCGGGACTAGCAATGAGCAGTTCTTC. Translation: CSVFGTSNEQFF.

This clone was picked up many times. The sample has other DNA sequences that encode this CDR3 too. This sequence joins TRBV7-9 and TRBJ2-1, with D tentatively TRBD2 (5 bases). Trimming cost V 1 base and J 2 bases, with 12 bases left between them. This CDR3 has 16 amino acids. The V gene's germline CDR1 is SEHNR and CDR2 FQNEAQ (reference sequence). The CDR3 is CASSLEGAAPYNEQFF. The CDR3 DNA reads TGTGCCAGCAGCTTAGAAGGAGCGGCGCCCTACAATGAGCAGTTCTTC.

This clone came up a few times. This chain links TRBV28 with TRBJ1-2, with 8 positions matching TRBD1. Germline V CDR1 and CDR2: MDHEN, SYDVKM. The CDR3 contains 14 residues. V shed 6 bases, J shed 4 bases, and the junction held 7 bases outside the gene matches. The CDR3 DNA follows: TGTGCCAGCAGAATTCGGACAGGGAGCTATGGCTACACCTTC. It codes for CASRIRTGSYGYTF.

The genes are TRBV7-9 and TRBJ2-4; a possible D gene is TRBD1 (9 bases). The CDR3 spans 17 residues. V lost 5 bases to trimming and J lost 1 base, with 18 bases between them. Germline V lookup: CDR1 SEHNR, CDR2 FQNEAQ (reference sequence). In DNA form, the CDR3 reads TGTGCCAGCAGCGCCACTAGCGGACAGGGGGCCAAAAACATTCAGTACTTC. Its protein product is CASSATSGQGAKNIQYF.

In DNA, the CDR3 is TGTGCCACCAGCAGAGGTATGGGACAGGGTATGAATGAGCAGTTCTTC. This encodes CATSRGMGQGMNEQFF. The J gene is TRBJ2-1, the V gene TRBV15; 9 bases align to TRBD1. The trim removed 1 base at V and 7 bases at J, leaving 8 bases unmatched. The length of the CDR3 is 16 residues. Germline V gives CDR1 LNHNV, CDR2 YYDKDF (reference sequence).

This clone was detected only a few times. The CDR3: CATSRGGESEKLFF. The DNA of the CDR3 is TGTGCCACCAGCAGAGGAGGGGAGAGTGAAAAACTGTTTTTT. The rearrangement uses TRBV15 and TRBJ1-4; tentative D call: TRBD1 (5 bases). The CDR3 contains 14 residues. V dropped 1 base and J dropped 7 bases, with 10 bases sitting between them. CDR1 is LNHNV, CDR2 YYDKDF, per germline (reference sequence).